Listed here is a single TCR beta chain. What it binds is unknown. The sample originates from a study of identical twins. In TCRdb, the 5' RACE reads were re-called with MiXCR into one record per CDR3 protein. The sample carries 510,000 or so distinct CDR3 sequences, nearly 15% recorded once. Study results and caveats: Researchers reported weaker excess twin sharing in beta out-of-frame sequences.

Trimming took off 6 bases at V and 8 bases at J, with 13 bases between the two ends. The CDR3 covers 12 residues. Germline V gene data show CDR1 as SEHNR and CDR2 as FQNEAQ (reference sequence). These data were also filed under a second study, of yellow fever vaccine responses in identical twins.

Specimen: CD4+ T cells sorted from blood. The source is a young woman in good health. The chain recombines TRBV7-9 with TRBJ1-1, with D hard to call. CDR3 bases: TGTGCCAGCAGTCCCGTGGGAGACGAAGCTTTCTTT. Protein: CASSPVGDEAFF.